These 8 T cell receptor beta chains were sequenced from one sample in a study of cytomegalovirus exposure and HLA in healthy donors. PCR primers comprised 60 Vbeta and 13 Jbeta primers. Method: immunoSEQ multiplex PCR; TCRdb's copy keeps in-frame clones and lacks some. The data contain approximately 87,000 clones, about four fifths of them seen just once; the ten biggest clones take up roughly 4%. The material sequenced was PBMCs. The receptors were sampled from a woman in her seventies in good health and CMV-seropositive.

This chain joins TRBV29-1 and TRBJ2-5, with 7 bases that match TRBD1. The germline V gene has CDR1 SQVTM and CDR2 ANQGSEA. The J segment lost 1 base and the V segment lost 7 bases, leaving 6 bases of the junction unmatched. This CDR3 region has 13 residues. CDR3 in DNA: TGCAGCGCTACTTCAGGGGGCCAAGAGACCCAGTACTTC. Amino acids: CSATSGGQETQYF.

The genes are TRBV4-2 and TRBJ2-1; 8 positions agree with TRBD2. The germline V gene encodes CDR1 LGHNA and CDR2 YNFKEQ. J gave up 0 bases and V 1 base, and 2 bases lay outside the gene matches. This CDR3 is 16 amino acids long. The CDR3 here is CASSQGAGGSYNEQFF. The CDR3 DNA reads TGTGCCAGCAGCCAAGGGGCGGGAGGCTCCTACAATGAGCAGTTCTTC.

In its sample, this clone was seen a few times. V and J are TRBV5-6 and TRBJ1-2; D might be TRBD1 (5 bases). Germline CDR1 SGHDT, CDR2 YYEEEE. Trimming took 5 bases from V and 5 from J, leaving 13 bases between them. The CDR3 sequence is 13 residues long. The CDR3 here is CASRQQAMYGYTF. The CDR3 region has the DNA TGTGCCAGCAGACAACAGGCAATGTATGGCTACACCTTC.

This sequence joins TRBV6-5 and TRBJ2-7, with TRBD1 identical over 8 bases. The CDR3 has 15 residues. The germline gives CDR1 MNHEY, CDR2 SVGAGI. V shed 2 bases and J 0 bases; nucleotides not matched to a gene: 3. The CDR3 reads CASSYRDRSSYEQYF. CDR3 DNA sequence: TGTGCCAGCAGTTACCGGGACAGGAGCTCCTACGAGCAGTACTTC.

The V call is TRBV5-1, the J call TRBJ2-1; 9 bases match TRBD2. The CDR3 is made up of 15 amino acids. Trimming cost V 2 bases and J 2 bases; bases outside gene matches: 2. Germline V gene sequence: CDR1 SGHRS, CDR2 YFSETQ. The CDR3 DNA reads as TGCGCCAGCAGCTTACTAGCGGGCGCCTACAATGAGCAGTTCTTC. It codes for CASSLLAGAYNEQFF.

The CDR3 DNA sequence: TGCGCCAGCAGCCGGGCTACGGGACAGGGGGGCGAGCAGTACTTC. This translates into CASSRATGQGGEQYF. V gene TRBV4-3 combines with J gene TRBJ2-5; TRBD1 matches 11 bases. The tail of the sequence fits TRBJ2-7 better, so the J call may be wrong. The CDR3 sequence is 15 residues long. CDR1 is LGHNA, CDR2 YSLEER, per germline.

This clone was observed at least ten times. V gene TRBV5-6 combines with J gene TRBJ2-7, with D possibly matching TRBD1 (5 bases). CDR1 and CDR2 (germline): SGHDT, YYEEEE. The CDR3 has 12 amino acids. Between the trimmed V and J ends, which lost 2 bases and 5 bases, there was a span of 8 bases. CDR3 DNA: TGTGCCAGCAGCTTCTGGGGCAACGAGCAGTACTTC. The encoded protein is CASSFWGNEQYF.

This clone was seen only a few times. The CDR3 DNA reads TGTGCCAGCAGTGGACAGGGGGATGGACAGCCCCAGCATTTT. Its translation: CASSGQGDGQPQHF. V gene TRBV6-5 combines with J gene TRBJ1-5; 10 bases fit TRBD1. CDR3 length: 14 amino acids. Germline V gives CDR1 MNHEY, CDR2 SVGAGI. The trim removed 5 bases at V and 7 bases at J, leaving 5 bases unmatched.